This T cell receptor beta chain was documented in a study of control samples from healthy donors and cancer patients. The ends were cut back, 5 bases at V and 2 bases at J, with 9 bases in the middle. The CDR3 has 14 residues. CDR1 is MNHNY, CDR2 SVGAGI, per germline (reference sequence). Clones were sequenced by immunoSEQ multiplex PCR, and TCRdb holds only the in-frame ones, with some missing. This sample has about 51,000 clones, with roughly 80% found just once. Sequencing input: blood. This clonotype originated in a man between 65 and 85 years old in good health. The J gene is TRBJ1-4, the V gene TRBV6-6; D unresolved. CDR3 residues: CASSPRWTNEKLFF. CDR3 DNA: TGTGCCAGCAGTCCCAGGTGGACTAATGAAAAACTGTTTTTT.